The present TCR beta chain was sequenced within a study of T cells in Graves' hyperthyroidism and ophthalmopathy. RNA transcripts served as the template for amplifying TCR beta CDR3 regions. The TCR CDR3 was amplified in a first-round RT-PCR using the HTBI primer set. TCRdb redid the calling of the multiplex PCR reads with MiXCR, one entry per CDR3 protein. The sample shows tens of thousands of distinct CDR3 sequences, about 54% of them seen only once. V was cut by 4 bases and J by 1 base, with 8 bases left in between. Germline CDR1 is MGHDK and CDR2 is SYGVNS. The CDR3 totals 14 residues. The receptor was derived from a man younger than 35 with Graves' hyperthyroidism. V is TRBV25-1 and J is TRBJ1-3; D perhaps matches TRBD1 (6 bases). Sequencing input: peripheral blood or thyroid tissue (not recorded which). Here the CDR3 reads CASSVGGSGNTIYF. Written as DNA, the CDR3 is TGTGCCAGCAGTGTAGGGGGATCTGGAAACACCATATATTTT.